This is a list of T cell receptor beta chains from one sample in a study of blood T cell repertoires in COVID-19. This table comes from immunoSEQ multiplex PCR, and its TCRdb copy is limited to in-frame clones, with some not included. The data show about 180,000 clones, approximately 90% seen once. Source material: peripheral blood. The source is a woman between 25 and 40 years old with acute or convalescent COVID-19. Each CDR3 is given with its conserved first and last residue. A D gene is named only where the DNA matches it firmly. A row's size may be missing; if present it is once, few, many or a size class.

j_gene: TRBJ2-7
d_gene: TRBD2
abundance: .
v_gene: TRBV28
CDR3nt: TGTGCCAGCAGTCCCCGGACTAGCGGGAGCTACGAGCAGTACTTC
CDR3aa: CASSPRTSGSYEQYF

j_gene: TRBJ2-3
d_gene: .
abundance: .
v_gene: TRBV7-2
CDR3nt: TGTGCCAGCAGCTTAGTAACGGTGCCTCCGCAGTATTTT
CDR3aa: CASSLVTVPPQYF

j_gene: TRBJ2-3
d_gene: .
abundance: once
v_gene: TRBV2
CDR3nt: TGTGCCAGCAGTGAAGGCGGTATCTGGTCGGCTCCCGATACGCAGTATTTT
CDR3aa: CASSEGGIWSAPDTQYF

j_gene: TRBJ2-5
d_gene: TRBD2
abundance: .
v_gene: TRBV3-1/TRBV3-2
CDR3nt: TGTGCCAGCAGCCATAGTCGCCTAGCGGGAGGTGAGACCCAGTACTTC
CDR3aa: CASSHSRLAGGETQYF

j_gene: TRBJ1-5
d_gene: .
abundance: .
v_gene: TRBV12-3/TRBV12-4
CDR3nt: TGTGCCAGCAGCGGACGGGAGAATCAGCCCCAGCATTTT
CDR3aa: CASSGRENQPQHF

j_gene: TRBJ1-1
d_gene: .
abundance: .
v_gene: TRBV20-1
CDR3nt: TGCAGTGCTAGTAAGAGAAACACTGAAGCTTTCTTT
CDR3aa: CSASKRNTEAFF

j_gene: TRBJ2-1
d_gene: .
abundance: once
v_gene: TRBV9
CDR3nt: TGTGCCAGCAGCACCGGGGGATACAATGAGCAGTTCTTC
CDR3aa: CASSTGGYNEQFF

j_gene: TRBJ2-1
d_gene: TRBD2
abundance: .
v_gene: TRBV19
CDR3nt: TGTGCCAGTAGTATAGAAGCGGGATCAGGGCAGTTCTTC
CDR3aa: CASSIEAGSGQFF

j_gene: TRBJ2-7
d_gene: .
abundance: once
v_gene: TRBV28
CDR3nt: TGTGCCAGCAGTTTGGCCACAGGGACCTACGAGCAGTACTTC
CDR3aa: CASSLATGTYEQYF

j_gene: TRBJ2-4
d_gene: TRBD2
abundance: .
v_gene: TRBV18
CDR3nt: TGTGCCAGCCAAGCGGGGCAGATTAAAAACATTCAGTACTTC
CDR3aa: CASQAGQIKNIQYF

j_gene: TRBJ2-5
d_gene: .
abundance: .
v_gene: TRBV5-1
CDR3nt: TGCGCCAGCAGTAAACAGCAAGAGACCCAGTACTTC
CDR3aa: CASSKQQETQYF

j_gene: TRBJ2-1
d_gene: .
abundance: .
v_gene: TRBV27
CDR3nt: TGTGCCAGCAGTTTCTCGCGTAGTTCCTACAATGAGCAGTTCTTC
CDR3aa: CASSFSRSSYNEQFF

j_gene: TRBJ2-5
d_gene: .
abundance: .
v_gene: TRBV20-1
CDR3nt: TGCAGTGCTAGCCTTGGCGAGACCCAGTACTTC
CDR3aa: CSASLGETQYF

j_gene: TRBJ2-1
d_gene: .
abundance: .
v_gene: TRBV4-2
CDR3nt: TGTGCCAGCAGCTCCTCCGTCAATGAGCAGTTCTTC
CDR3aa: CASSSSVNEQFF

j_gene: TRBJ2-3
d_gene: TRBD2
abundance: .
v_gene: TRBV20-1
CDR3nt: TGCAGTGCGTATAGCGGGAGGCCCGCTGTTTTT
CDR3aa: CSAYSGRPAVF

j_gene: TRBJ1-1
d_gene: .
abundance: .
v_gene: TRBV5-6
CDR3nt: TGTGCCAGCAGCCCCGGACAGCCTAACACTGAAGCTTTCTTT
CDR3aa: CASSPGQPNTEAFF

j_gene: TRBJ1-1
d_gene: .
abundance: .
v_gene: TRBV30
CDR3nt: TGTGCCTGGAAGGGTATGGGGTCGGAGGACACTGAAGCTTTCTTT
CDR3aa: CAWKGMGSEDTEAFF

j_gene: TRBJ2-1
d_gene: .
abundance: .
v_gene: TRBV4-2
CDR3nt: TGTGCCAGCAGCCAACAACAGAGGGGAGGCGAGCAGTTCTTC
CDR3aa: CASSQQQRGGEQFF

j_gene: TRBJ2-7
d_gene: .
abundance: .
v_gene: TRBV18
CDR3nt: TGTGCCAGCTCACGGGAGATTTCCTACGAGCAGTACTTC
CDR3aa: CASSREISYEQYF

j_gene: TRBJ1-5
d_gene: TRBD1
abundance: .
v_gene: TRBV12-3/TRBV12-4
CDR3nt: TGTGCCAGCAGGTTACAGGGGAAGCAGCCCCAGCATTTT
CDR3aa: CASRLQGKQPQHF

j_gene: TRBJ2-7
d_gene: .
abundance: .
v_gene: TRBV2
CDR3nt: TGTGCCAGCAACAACCGACAGGACGAGCAGTACTTC
CDR3aa: CASNNRQDEQYF

j_gene: TRBJ1-5
d_gene: .
abundance: .
v_gene: TRBV19
CDR3nt: TGTGCCAGTAGTATCGTAGGGGATAGCAATCAGCCCCAGCATTTT
CDR3aa: CASSIVGDSNQPQHF

j_gene: TRBJ1-1
d_gene: .
abundance: .
v_gene: TRBV5-1
CDR3nt: TGCGCCAGCAATACGGAGGGGCACCCGAACACTGAAGCTTTCTTT
CDR3aa: CASNTEGHPNTEAFF

j_gene: TRBJ1-2
d_gene: TRBD1
abundance: .
v_gene: TRBV28
CDR3nt: TGTGCCAGCAGGTCGTCACAGGGGTGGGGTATGGATGGCTACACCTTC
CDR3aa: CASRSSQGWGMDGYTF

j_gene: TRBJ2-6
d_gene: .
abundance: .
v_gene: TRBV30
CDR3nt: TGTGCCTACCCCAGGGGAGCCGTCTCTGGGGCCAACGTCCTGACTTTC
CDR3aa: CAYPRGAVSGANVLTF

j_gene: TRBJ1-2
d_gene: .
abundance: .
v_gene: TRBV6-5
CDR3nt: TGTGCCAGCAGTTACTCGATAGCCGGTGGCTACACCTTC
CDR3aa: CASSYSIAGGYTF